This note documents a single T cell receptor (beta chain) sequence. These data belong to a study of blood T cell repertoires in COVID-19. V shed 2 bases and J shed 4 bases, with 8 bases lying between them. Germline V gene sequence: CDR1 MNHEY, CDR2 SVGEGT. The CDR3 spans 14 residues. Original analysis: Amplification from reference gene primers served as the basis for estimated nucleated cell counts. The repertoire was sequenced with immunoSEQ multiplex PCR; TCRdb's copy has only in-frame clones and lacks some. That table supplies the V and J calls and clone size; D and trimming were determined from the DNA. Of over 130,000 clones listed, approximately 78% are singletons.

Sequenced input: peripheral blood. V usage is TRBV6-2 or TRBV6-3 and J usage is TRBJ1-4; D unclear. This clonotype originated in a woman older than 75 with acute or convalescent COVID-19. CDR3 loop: CASSYGQLNEKLFF. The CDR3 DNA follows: TGTGCCAGCAGTTACGGGCAGCTTAATGAAAAACTGTTTTTT.